This T cell receptor (beta chain) was sequenced for a study of T-cell reconstitution after alpha-beta-depleted transplantation in children. Unique molecular identifiers were incorporated into the prepared TCRbeta library. MiXCR, run by TCRdb on the PCR reads, gives a single entry per CDR3 protein. The table has more than 200,000 distinct CDR3 sequences, approximately 8.4% seen once. This clonotype occurred a few times. No antigen is known for it. Trimming pared 7 bases from V and 0 bases from J, leaving 9 bases between. The CDR3 has 14 residues. Study-wide results and caveats: Day-60 TCRbeta diversity that was high in some patients was derived from surviving recipient T cells and thymic progenitors. By about two months after transplant, alpha-beta T cells reportedly arose from several hundred graft clones that had expanded. After one year, T-cell counts and TCRbeta diversity mostly came from new T cells.

V and J are TRBV12-3 or TRBV12-4 and TRBJ2-2; D call uncertain. The clonotype was recovered from a male patient aged 2-15 years who had a stem cell transplant for acute myeloid leukemia, so the T cells may come from the graft donor. Sequences were derived from PBMCs, mostly from graft donor cells, sampled 360 days after TCRalphabeta/CD19-depleted stem cell transplant. The CDR3 DNA follows: TGTGCCAGCAACCGGCCTGCGAACACCGGGGAGCTGTTTTTT. Its protein product is CASNRPANTGELFF.